These 28 T cell receptor beta chains came from one sample sequenced in a study of blood T cells in healthy people across ages. A second about 6 to 12 cycle PCR used barcoded and J-beta primers. A single record per CDR3 protein comes from TCRdb applying MiXCR to the 5' RACE reads. The sample contains 800,000 or so distinct CDR3 sequences, 25% of which appear only once. The same sample was also used in a study of T cells of mothers and their children.

The sample was blood. These receptors all stem from a boy under 18 in good health.

The chain recombines TRBV20-1 with TRBJ1-2, with a weak D call TRBD1 (6 bases). V dropped 6 bases and J dropped 2 bases, with 13 bases sitting between them. The CDR3 runs 13 residues. Germline V CDR1 and CDR2: DFQATT, SNEGSKA (reference sequence). The CDR3, as DNA: TGCAGTGCCTATCAGACAGGCAACTATGGCTACACCTTC. Amino acid sequence: CSAYQTGNYGYTF.

The V and J genes are TRBV5-1 and TRBJ2-1, with TRBD2 identical over 9 bases. In germline, CDR1 is SGHRS, CDR2 YFSETQ. With 2 bases clipped from V and 6 bases from J, the junction kept 9 bases outside the gene matches. The CDR3 runs to 16 residues. The CDR3 sequence: CASSFPGLAQLNEQFF. As DNA, the CDR3 is TGCGCCAGCAGCTTTCCGGGACTAGCTCAACTCAATGAGCAGTTCTTC.

This clonotype was found once. The chain employs TRBV20-1 and TRBJ2-3, with 7 bases matching TRBD1. The CDR3 is 16 residues long. The germline V gene has CDR1 DFQATT and CDR2 SNEGSKA (reference sequence). V lost 3 bases to trimming and J lost 0 bases; unmatched junction nucleotides: 9. As DNA, the CDR3 is TGCAGTGCTAGTTGGACAGGACGATCTAGCACAGATACGCAGTATTTT. Encoded protein: CSASWTGRSSTDTQYF.

The chain uses TRBV24-1 and TRBJ1-2; 8 nucleotides agree with TRBD1. This CDR3 is 14 amino acids long. J was trimmed by 3 bases and V by 11 bases; bases with no gene match: 10. Per germline, CDR1 KGHDR and CDR2 SFDVKD. This CDR3 is CASTGQANDYGYTF. The DNA of the CDR3 is TGTGCCAGCACGGGACAGGCAAATGACTATGGCTACACCTTC.

This clonotype was seen a handful of times. The rearrangement uses TRBV7-2 and TRBJ1-1, with unresolved D. The CDR3 length is 14 residues. Trimming left V 4 bases short and J 4 bases short, with 13 bases between. Germline lookup yields CDR1 SGHTA and CDR2 FQGNSA. The CDR3 DNA sequence: TGTGCCAGCAGCTCCCAGGTGGGGATCACTGAAGCTTTCTTT. This encodes CASSSQVGITEAFF.

This clonotype was counted between two and nine times. The chain couples TRBV7-2 to TRBJ2-7, with D unclear. V was clipped by 4 bases and J by 5 bases, with 9 bases between them. The V gene's germline CDR1 is SGHTA and CDR2 FQGNSA. This CDR3 has 12 amino acids. For the CDR3, the DNA is TGTGCCAGCAGCTCCGACGGCCACGAGCAGTACTTC. It is translated as CASSSDGHEQYF.

The rearrangement links TRBV7-9 to TRBJ1-2; maybe TRBD1 (6 bases). Germline V gives CDR1 SEHNR, CDR2 FQNEAQ (reference sequence). The CDR3 loop spans 15 amino acids. The germline V and J ends were trimmed by 3 bases and 2 bases, with 13 bases remaining between them. This chain's CDR3 is CASSFVAGANYGYTF. The CDR3 DNA reads TGTGCCAGCAGCTTTGTGGCAGGGGCAAACTATGGCTACACCTTC.

This clonotype was detected ten times or more. The chain has TRBV18 and TRBJ1-1; maybe TRBD1 (6 bases). Per germline, CDR1 KGHSH and CDR2 LQKENI. CDR3 length: 14 residues. Trimming cost V 2 bases and J 4 bases, with 11 bases left between them. CDR3 DNA sequence: TGTGCCAGCTCACCAGGGGGCCACGGCACTGAAGCTTTCTTT. Protein product: CASSPGGHGTEAFF.

The chain uses TRBV9 and TRBJ2-5, with 12 bases that match TRBD1. The V gene's germline CDR1 is SGDLS and CDR2 YYNGEE. This CDR3 has 18 residues. After removal of 2 bases from V and 5 bases from J, the junction contained 13 bases not matched to a gene. The CDR3 is CASSVGIGTGGRTETQYF. CDR3 nucleotides: TGTGCCAGCAGCGTGGGGATCGGGACAGGGGGCCGTACGGAGACCCAGTACTTC.

This clonotype was counted between two and nine times. The chain uses TRBV10-3 and TRBJ2-3, with TRBD2 matching over 11 bases. The CDR3 extends over 15 amino acids. CDR1 ENHRY and CDR2 SYGVKD come from the germline V gene. J gave up 3 bases and V 5 bases, and 4 bases lay outside the gene matches. The DNA of the CDR3 is TGTGCCATCAGTCCGACTAGCGGGGTAACAGATACGCAGTATTTT. Translating gives CAISPTSGVTDTQYF.

This sequence joins TRBV28 and TRBJ1-2; D is uncertain. This CDR3 region has 11 residues. From germline, CDR1 is MDHEN and CDR2 SYDVKM. Trimming shortened V by 8 bases and J by 5 bases, and 9 bases separated the two germline ends. The CDR3 coding sequence is TGTGCCAGCCTGTCTGGGTATGGCTACACCTTC. As protein: CASLSGYGYTF.

V is TRBV6-4 and J is TRBJ2-1; D ambiguous. Trimming removed 0 bases at V and 8 bases at J, with 8 bases between. This CDR3 is 13 amino acids long. Germline CDR1 is MRHNA and CDR2 is SNTAGT. CDR3 sequence reads: CASSDSGYDEQFF. The CDR3 DNA reads TGTGCCAGCAGTGACTCGGGGTACGATGAGCAGTTCTTC.

The chain couples TRBV5-1 to TRBJ2-2; D is undetermined. V was cut by 2 bases and J by 7 bases, with 15 bases left in between. Germline CDR1 SGHRS, CDR2 YFSETQ. CDR3 length: 15 residues. CDR3 in DNA: TGCGCCAGCAGCTTCATGTCCGAACCAAGCGGGGAGCTGTTTTTT. Residues: CASSFMSEPSGELFF.

The chain links TRBV7-2 to TRBJ2-7; D not certain. The CDR3 is 15 residues long. The germline V gene encodes CDR1 SGHTA and CDR2 FQGNSA. With 0 bases removed from V and 9 bases from J, the gap between germline ends came to 18 bases. CDR3 residues: CASSLASVGPTGQYF. CDR3 sequence (DNA): TGTGCCAGCAGCTTAGCTTCGGTCGGACCCACGGGGCAGTACTTC.

The chain employs TRBV12-3 or TRBV12-4 and TRBJ2-1; D tentatively reads TRBD1 or TRBD2 (5 bases each). Trimming stripped 7 bases from V and 1 base from J, with 11 bases between. This CDR3 spans 14 amino acids. In DNA, the CDR3 is TGTGCCAGCATGGTCTGGGGGTCCTACAATGAGCAGTTCTTC. Protein: CASMVWGSYNEQFF.

This clonotype has only a few counts. This rearrangement joins TRBV7-3 to TRBJ2-2, with no clear D. The germline V and J ends were trimmed by 6 bases and 3 bases, with 11 bases remaining between them. Germline CDR1 and CDR2: SGHTA and FQGTGA. This CDR3 comprises 14 residues. The CDR3 is CASSSDGYTGELFF. In DNA form, the CDR3 reads TGTGCCAGCAGTTCCGACGGATACACCGGGGAGCTGTTTTTT.

The chain combines TRBV6-1 with TRBJ1-1; no clear D gene. From germline, CDR1 is MNHNS and CDR2 SASEGT. With 2 bases removed from V and 6 bases from J, the gap between germline ends came to 10 bases. The CDR3 totals 13 residues. The CDR3 region has the DNA TGTGCCAGCAGTGAATACAATCATCCTGAAGCTTTCTTT. Its protein product is CASSEYNHPEAFF.

This clonotype was counted between two and nine times. The rearrangement joins TRBV15 to TRBJ2-6; no firm D call. The V gene lost 0 bases and the J gene lost 0 bases, with 3 bases spanning the gap. The CDR3 consists of 15 residues. Germline assignment: CDR1 LNHNV and CDR2 YYDKDF (reference sequence). The CDR3 coding sequence is TGTGCCACCAGCAGAGAATTCTCTGGGGCCAACGTCCTGACTTTC. Translated: CATSREFSGANVLTF. The full variable domain, completed using reference TRBV15 and TRBJ2-6, is DAMVIQNPRYQVTQFGKPVTLSCSQTLNHNVMYWYQQKSSQAPKLLFHYYDKDFNNEADTPDNFQSRRPNTSFCFLDIRSPGLGDTAMYLCATSREFSGANVLTFGAGSRLTVL.

This clonotype was found a few times. The V and J genes are TRBV28 and TRBJ2-3; D assignment may be TRBD1 or TRBD2 (5 bases each). Trimming took 8 bases from V and 6 from J, leaving 15 bases between them. In germline, CDR1 is MDHEN, CDR2 SYDVKM. The CDR3 has 13 residues. The chain's CDR3 is CASGGRAGDTQYF. The CDR3 nucleotides are TGTGCCAGCGGAGGCAGGGCTGGCGATACGCAGTATTTT.

The V call is TRBV25-1, the J call TRBJ2-5; no definite D call. Deletions cut 2 bases from V and 3 bases from J, with 10 bases between. This CDR3 is 14 amino acids long. Per the germline V gene, CDR1 is MGHDK and CDR2 is SYGVNS. For the CDR3, the DNA is TGTGCCAGCAGTGAAGGCTGGGCAGAAGAGACCCAGTACTTC. Amino acids: CASSEGWAEETQYF.

This clonotype showed up just a few times. The V gene is TRBV10-3, the J gene TRBJ1-3; D is undetermined. Trimming stripped 6 bases from V and 7 bases from J, with 13 bases between. CDR3 length equals 13 residues. Germline CDR1 and CDR2: ENHRY and SYGVKD. The CDR3 region has the DNA TGTGCCATCAGAGAAACGGCGGGGAACACCATATATTTT. Protein sequence: CAIRETAGNTIYF.

The chain is built from TRBV7-2 and TRBJ2-5, with TRBD2 matching over 7 bases. Looked up from germline, CDR1 is SGHTA and CDR2 is FQGNSA. J gave up 5 bases and V 2 bases, and 11 bases lay outside the gene matches. This CDR3 region has 16 residues. The CDR3 loop is CASSLWGGIGLETQYF. The CDR3 DNA sequence: TGTGCCAGCAGCTTATGGGGGGGGATAGGGTTGGAGACCCAGTACTTC.

This clonotype showed up just a few times. The V gene is TRBV7-8, the J gene TRBJ1-1, with unresolved D. The CDR3 has 13 amino acids. CDR1 SGHVS and CDR2 FQNEAQ come from the germline V gene. V was clipped by 7 bases and J by 4 bases, with 13 bases between them. The CDR3 here is CASIGPGSTEAFF. The CDR3 DNA reads as TGTGCCAGCATAGGACCCGGCTCCACTGAAGCTTTCTTT.

This clonotype was seen more than once but under ten times. The chain combines TRBV27 with TRBJ2-1; the D gene is possibly TRBD1 (6 bases). The CDR3 has 14 amino acids. Trimming left V 4 bases short and J 12 bases short, with 19 bases between. Germline CDR1 MNHEY, CDR2 SMNVEV (reference sequence). CDR3 sequence (DNA): TGTGCCAGCAGTTCAAGGCTGGGACACAACGGGCAGTTCTTC. It yields the protein CASSSRLGHNGQFF.

This clonotype showed up just a few times. The junction departs from germline at one end; a sequencing error may be responsible. CDR3 amino acids: CASSRGHSSSYEQHF. As DNA, the CDR3 is TGCGCCAGCAGCCGGGGACACTCGAGCTCCTACGAGCAGCACTTC. The rearrangement joins TRBV4-1 to TRBJ2-7, with D perhaps TRBD1 (6 bases). This CDR3 has 15 amino acids. CDR1 and CDR2 (germline): MGHRA, YSYEKL.

In this sample, this clonotype turned up a few times. V and J are TRBV4-1 and TRBJ2-1, with D perhaps TRBD1 or TRBD2 (5 bases each). The CDR3 sequence is 15 residues long. V dropped 1 base and J dropped 6 bases, with 13 bases sitting between them. Per germline, CDR1 MGHRA and CDR2 YSYEKL. The CDR3 reads CASSQVTRGPNEQFF. The CDR3, as DNA: TGCGCCAGCAGCCAAGTTACTAGGGGCCCCAATGAGCAGTTCTTC.

The chain has TRBV7-2 and TRBJ1-2; 7 positions agree with TRBD1. The CDR3 has 14 residues. The germline V gene has CDR1 SGHTA and CDR2 FQGNSA. V gave up 4 bases and J gave up 8 bases; unmatched junction bases: 10. CDR3 region: CASSSGSTGDGYTF. CDR3 DNA: TGTGCCAGCAGCTCCGGGTCCACAGGGGACGGCTACACCTTC.

This clonotype appeared a few times. This sequence joins TRBV7-2 and TRBJ2-3, with D unresolved. The germline gives CDR1 SGHTA, CDR2 FQGNSA. The CDR3 totals 13 residues. The ends were cut back, 5 bases at V and 1 base at J, with 7 bases in the middle. The CDR3 sequence is CASSQHRTDTQYF. The DNA for the CDR3 is TGTGCCAGCAGCCAACACCGCACAGATACGCAGTATTTT.